The 10 T cell receptor beta chains below were found in one sample sequenced in a study of beta chain features in type 1 diabetes. TCRB transcripts that were expressed got sequenced, as all of the isolated RNA had been reverse transcribed. The assay was immunoSEQ multiplex PCR, and TCRdb's table has in-frame clones only and misses some. Here the sample spans 350,000 to 450,000 clones, roughly 13% being singletons. The sequenced material came from naive CD4+ T cells from blood. These receptors were collected from a man younger than 45 in good health.

This clone has just a few counts. This chain joins TRBV10-3 and TRBJ2-3, with D perhaps matching TRBD2 (6 bases). CDR1 and CDR2 (germline): ENHRY, SYGVKD. There are 14 residues in the CDR3. Trimming removed 7 bases at V and 0 bases at J, with 11 bases between. CDR3 nucleotide sequence: TGTGCCATCAACCCGGGGGACAGCACAGATACGCAGTATTTT. Translation: CAINPGDSTDTQYF.

The J gene is TRBJ2-3, the V gene TRBV7-2; 7 bases agree with TRBD1. V dropped 5 bases and J dropped 2; count of bases not matched to a gene: 4. Germline CDR1 and CDR2: SGHTA and FQGNSA. The CDR3 is 14 residues long. In nucleotides, the CDR3 is TGTGCCAGCAGCGCGGACAGGTTCACAGATACGCAGTATTTT. This translates into CASSADRFTDTQYF.

This clone was found a few times. The V call is TRBV9, the J call TRBJ2-5; D is undetermined. Germline-derived CDR1 and CDR2 are SGDLS and YYNGEE. V was shortened by 0 bases and J by 5 bases, with 11 bases between the two germline ends. The CDR3 spans 14 residues. CDR3 coding DNA: TGTGCCAGCAGCGTAGAATACACGAGGGAGACCCAGTACTTC. It codes for CASSVEYTRETQYF. The complete variable domain, with remaining parts taken from reference TRBV9 and TRBJ2-5, reads DSGVTQTPKHLITATGQRVTLRCSPRSGDLSVYWYQQSLDQGLQFLIQYYNGEERAKGNILERFSAQQFPDLHSELNLSSLELGDSALYFCASSVEYTRETQYFGPGTRLLVL.

CDR3 coding DNA: TGTGCCAGCAGCGGAACCGGGACAGGGATTCTCACCTTC. Translation: CASSGTGTGILTF. V gene TRBV5-4 combines with J gene TRBJ1-2; 9 bases fit TRBD1. The CDR3 has 13 amino acids. V shed 4 bases and J 13 bases; nucleotides not matched to a gene: 11. Germline loops: CDR1 SGHNT, CDR2 YYREEE (reference sequence).

This clone has just a few counts. The chain employs TRBV4-3 and TRBJ2-1, with no clear D. The germline CDR1 and CDR2 sequences are LGHNA and YSLEER. CDR3 size: 15 residues. The V and J ends lost 0 bases and 5 bases respectively, with 11 bases between them. The DNA for the CDR3 is TGCGCCAGCAGCCAAGACGCCGCGGCCAACAATGAGCAGTTCTTC. This codes for CASSQDAAANNEQFF.

There are a few counts of this clone. The chain links TRBV29-1 to TRBJ1-1; D unresolved. V was clipped by 7 bases and J by 10 bases, with 13 bases between them. CDR3 length: 10 residues. Germline CDR1 SQVTM, CDR2 ANQGSEA. The CDR3 sequence: CSAADPRAFF. CDR3 DNA: TGCAGCGCCGCCGATCCGAGAGCTTTCTTT.

V usage is TRBV6-5 and J usage is TRBJ2-2; TRBD2 agrees at 14 bases. Per germline, CDR1 MNHEY and CDR2 SVGAGI. With 7 bases clipped from V and 3 bases from J, the junction kept 1 base outside the gene matches. This CDR3 has 15 amino acids. CDR3 amino acids: CASTGLAGDTGELFF. As DNA, the CDR3 is TGTGCCAGCACGGGACTAGCGGGAGACACCGGGGAGCTGTTTTTT.

The CDR3 DNA sequence: TGTGCCATCAACCAGGGCCCCCGGAACGGGGAGCTGTTTTTT. Its protein product is CAINQGPRNGELFF. The V and J genes are TRBV10-3 and TRBJ2-2, with a tentative D call TRBD1 (5 bases). The V and J ends lost 7 bases and 7 bases respectively, with 16 bases between them. Germline V CDR1 and CDR2: ENHRY, SYGVKD. The CDR3 consists of 14 residues.

The V call is TRBV5-1, the J call TRBJ2-1; tentatively, D is TRBD1 (6 bases). The germline V gene encodes CDR1 SGHRS and CDR2 YFSETQ. This CDR3 is built from 14 residues. With 2 bases removed from V and 8 bases from J, the gap between germline ends came to 14 bases. The DNA for the CDR3 is TGCGCCAGCAGCTTAATCAGGGGTGAAGATGAGCAGTTCTTC. Translating gives CASSLIRGEDEQFF.

This clone came up a few times. The chain has TRBV9 and TRBJ2-1; 12 bases map to TRBD2. This CDR3 comprises 15 residues. Per germline, CDR1 SGDLS and CDR2 YYNGEE. With 3 bases clipped from V and 5 bases from J, the junction kept 3 bases outside the gene matches. This CDR3 is CASSAGLAGHNEQFF. The DNA for the CDR3 is TGTGCCAGCAGCGCGGGACTAGCGGGCCACAATGAGCAGTTCTTC. Full variable domain (missing parts from reference TRBV9 and TRBJ2-1): DSGVTQTPKHLITATGQRVTLRCSPRSGDLSVYWYQQSLDQGLQFLIQYYNGEERAKGNILERFSAQQFPDLHSELNLSSLELGDSALYFCASSAGLAGHNEQFFGPGTRLTVL.